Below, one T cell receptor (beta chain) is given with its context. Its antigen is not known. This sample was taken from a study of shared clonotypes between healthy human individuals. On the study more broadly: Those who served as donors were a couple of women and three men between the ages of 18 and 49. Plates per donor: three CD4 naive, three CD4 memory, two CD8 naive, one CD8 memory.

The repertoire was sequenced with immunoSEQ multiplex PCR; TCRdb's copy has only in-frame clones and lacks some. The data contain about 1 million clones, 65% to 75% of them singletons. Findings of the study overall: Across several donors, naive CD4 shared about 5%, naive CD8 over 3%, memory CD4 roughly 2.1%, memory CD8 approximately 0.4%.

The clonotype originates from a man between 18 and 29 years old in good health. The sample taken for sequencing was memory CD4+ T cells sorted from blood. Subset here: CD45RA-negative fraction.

CDR3 protein: CASSPAAGAGVTDTQYF. For the CDR3, the DNA is TGTGCCAGCAGCCCAGCCGCGGGGGCGGGGGTCACAGATACGCAGTATTTT. V gene TRBV11-2 combines with J gene TRBJ2-3; D possibly corresponds to TRBD2 (7 bases). V was shortened by 5 bases and J by 2 bases, with 20 bases between the two germline ends. In germline, CDR1 is SGHAT, CDR2 FQNNGV. The CDR3 totals 17 residues. The full variable domain, completed using reference TRBV11-2 and TRBJ2-3, is EAGVAQSPRYKIIEKRQSVAFWCNPISGHATLYWYQQILGQGPKLLIQFQNNGVVDDSQLPKDRFSAERLKGVDSTLKIQPAKLEDSAVYLCASSPAAGAGVTDTQYFGPGTRLTVL.